The 5 T cell receptor beta chains in this list originate from one sample, sequenced in a study of shared clonotypes between healthy human individuals. Generated by immunoSEQ multiplex PCR, the TCRdb table keeps only in-frame clones and is missing some. The table includes about 2.3 million clones, around 90% detected once. The specimen was naive CD4+ T cells from PBMCs. Subset here: CD45RA+ positively selected. These receptors were obtained from a man aged 18 to 35 in good health. Some clones in this sample may be carry-over from other donors' samples.

V gene TRBV9 combines with J gene TRBJ1-3; D gene ambiguous. The CDR3 loop spans 16 amino acids. The V end lost 2 bases, the J end lost 4 bases, and 16 bases lay between the germline ends. Germline V gives CDR1 SGDLS, CDR2 YYNGEE. The CDR3 protein is CASSVDDGIIGNTIYF. DNA of the CDR3: TGTGCCAGCAGCGTTGATGACGGAATAATCGGAAACACCATATATTTT.

V gene TRBV6-4 combines with J gene TRBJ2-3; unclear D gene. V was cut by 2 bases and J by 0 bases, with 9 bases left in between. CDR1 and CDR2 (germline): MRHNA, SNTAGT. The CDR3 length is 15 residues. CDR3 sequence reads: CASSDTSRSTDTQYF. The CDR3 region has the DNA TGTGCCAGCAGTGACACTTCGAGGAGCACAGATACGCAGTATTTT.

The chain carries TRBV2 and TRBJ2-1, with unresolved D. Germline CDR1 reads SNHLY; CDR2 reads FYNNEI. With 3 bases removed from V and 0 bases from J, the gap between germline ends came to 9 bases. The CDR3 runs to 15 residues. CDR3 sequence reads: CASSDEVSSYNEQFF. CDR3 bases: TGTGCCAGCAGTGACGAGGTCAGCTCCTACAATGAGCAGTTCTTC.

This chain connects TRBV28 to TRBJ2-4; no reliable D call. V gave up 5 bases and J gave up 3 bases, with 17 bases separating them. There are 16 residues in the CDR3. Germline-derived CDR1 and CDR2 are MDHEN and SYDVKM. CDR3: CASSQVGLSGKNIQYF. The DNA for the CDR3 is TGTGCCAGCAGTCAGGTTGGTCTATCGGGCAAAAACATTCAGTACTTC.

V usage is TRBV7-2 and J usage is TRBJ2-7, with 8 bases identical to TRBD2. The CDR3 sequence is 15 residues long. Germline V gives CDR1 SGHTA, CDR2 FQGNSA. The V gene end was trimmed by 4 bases and the J gene end by 6 bases; junction bases not matched to a gene: 11. The CDR3 bases are TGTGCCAGCAGCTACTCTCGGGGGGGACCCCTCGAGCAGTACTTC. Its translation is CASSYSRGGPLEQYF. Full variable domain (missing parts from reference TRBV7-2 and TRBJ2-7): GAGVSQSPSNKVTEKGKDVELRCDPISGHTALYWYRQSLGQGLEFLIYFQGNSAPDKSGLPSDRFSAERTGGSVSTLTIQRTQQEDSAVYLCASSYSRGGPLEQYFGPGTRLTVT.